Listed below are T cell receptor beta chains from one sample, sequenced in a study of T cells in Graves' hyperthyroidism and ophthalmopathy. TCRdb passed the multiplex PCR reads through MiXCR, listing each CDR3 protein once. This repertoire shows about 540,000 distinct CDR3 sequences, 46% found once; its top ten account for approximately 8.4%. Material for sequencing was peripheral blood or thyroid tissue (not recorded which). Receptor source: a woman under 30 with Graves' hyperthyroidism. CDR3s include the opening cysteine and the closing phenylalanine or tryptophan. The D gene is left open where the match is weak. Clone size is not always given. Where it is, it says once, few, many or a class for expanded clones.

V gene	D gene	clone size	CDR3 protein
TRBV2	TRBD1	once	CASSEGGQGAYEKLFF
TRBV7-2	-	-	CASSSWGGEAFF
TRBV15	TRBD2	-	CATSREWSLWTSAYNYGQYF
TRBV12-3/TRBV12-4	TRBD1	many	CASSLGTVISQETQYF
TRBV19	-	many	CASSISYPQSQPQHF
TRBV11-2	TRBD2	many	CASSLASGSLGETQYF
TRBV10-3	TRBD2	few	CAISDGSGGSLDTQYF
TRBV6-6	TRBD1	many	CASSASTGSYNSPLHF
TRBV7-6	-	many	CASSPDSGANVLTF
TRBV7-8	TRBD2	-	CASTSRTSGRSYEQYF
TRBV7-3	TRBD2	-	CASSRRLAGGPSETQYF
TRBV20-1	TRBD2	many	CSARETGLAGNYEQYF
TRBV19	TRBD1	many	CASRPHSGQGALNTEAFF
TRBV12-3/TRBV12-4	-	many	CASSLEGSGQETQYF
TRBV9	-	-	CASSFTQSNTGELFF
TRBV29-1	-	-	CSGRKETQYF
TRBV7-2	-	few	CASSFYRDPGYTF
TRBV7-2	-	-	CASSLQDSGGMTQYF
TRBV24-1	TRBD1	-	CATSDPAGGEGTEAFF
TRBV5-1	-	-	CASSLTLSSYNSPLHF
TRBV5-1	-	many	CASSLYPENTEAFF
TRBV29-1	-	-	CSQLDLVQGRETQYF
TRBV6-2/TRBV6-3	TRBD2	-	CASRPGLAGTYEQYF
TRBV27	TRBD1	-	CASSSKGGPSQETQYF
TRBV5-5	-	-	CASSHGGAYRFEAFF
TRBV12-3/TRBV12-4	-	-	CASSPSGRGFYYGHTF
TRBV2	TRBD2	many	CASSSSGTIQETQYF
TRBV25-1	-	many	CASSQWGEASETQYF
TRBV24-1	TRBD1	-	CATSDFRGRRETQYF
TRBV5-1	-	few	CASSLGEAYNEQFF
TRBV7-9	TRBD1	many	CASSFRTGGPMNTEAFF